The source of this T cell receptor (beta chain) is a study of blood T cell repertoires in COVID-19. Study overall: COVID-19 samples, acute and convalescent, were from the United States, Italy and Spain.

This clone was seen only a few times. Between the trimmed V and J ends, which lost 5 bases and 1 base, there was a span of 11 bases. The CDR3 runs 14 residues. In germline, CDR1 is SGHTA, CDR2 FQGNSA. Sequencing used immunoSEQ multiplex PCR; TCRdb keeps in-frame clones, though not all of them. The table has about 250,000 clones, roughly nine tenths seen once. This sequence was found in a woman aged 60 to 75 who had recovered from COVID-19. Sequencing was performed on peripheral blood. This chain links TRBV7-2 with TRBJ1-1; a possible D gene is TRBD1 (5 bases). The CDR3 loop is CASSPRGQNTEAFF. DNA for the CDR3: TGTGCCAGCAGCCCCCGCGGACAGAACACTGAAGCTTTCTTT.